The rows below give T cell receptor beta chains drawn from one sample of a study of control samples from healthy donors and cancer patients. Here immunoSEQ multiplex PCR was the method, and the copy in TCRdb shows in-frame clones only, minus some. The table includes about 140,000 clones, approximately 94% detected once. The sequencing input was blood. These receptors were collected from a man between 40 and 49 years old in good health. Each CDR3 is given without its conserved first and last residue. The order of the fields is J gene, V gene, CDR3 protein.

TRBJ1-2,TRBV10-3,AISETTNQGSGT
TRBJ2-7,TRBV7-2,ASSSIAGGSYEQY
TRBJ2-1,TRBV7-9,ASSLAQLGEQF
TRBJ1-4,TRBV6-5,ASRRGGSEKLF
TRBJ1-4,TRBV6-2/TRBV6-3,ASSWTENEKLF
TRBJ2-3,TRBV14,ASIGWGFTDTQY
TRBJ2-5,TRBV6-5,ASSLGWEETQY
TRBJ1-2,TRBV5-6,ASSSSQGLYGYT
TRBJ2-7,TRBV2,ASSEALDGQGFYEQY
TRBJ1-1,TRBV5-1,ASSPSIPPSVNTEAF
TRBJ2-2,TRBV9,ASKTGGSTGELF
TRBJ1-5,TRBV6-5,ASSYSYSQPQH
TRBJ2-6,TRBV7-8,ASSSGRASGANVLT
TRBJ2-1,TRBV9,ASSGSRWASGRRGSYNEQF
TRBJ1-2,TRBV7-2,ASSLGDRGNYGYT
TRBJ1-6,TRBV6-6,ASSYPGDSPLH
TRBJ2-6,TRBV7-3,ASSPNGFSGANVLT
TRBJ2-5,TRBV5-1,ASSLTTGQETQY
TRBJ2-1,TRBV5-6,ASSLALGEQF
TRBJ1-4,TRBV12-2,ASRLVGQGAANEKLF
TRBJ2-7,TRBV5-4,ASSVDQEITSYEQY
TRBJ1-1,TRBV2,ASSQDRGRGTEAF
TRBJ2-2,TRBV6-1,ASSERRPGTGELF
TRBJ1-1,TRBV2,ASYPQAGGGTEAF
TRBJ2-7,TRBV18,ASSPEKAGVKY
TRBJ2-5,TRBV3-1/TRBV3-2,ASSRRGAGETQY
TRBJ1-3,TRBV3-1/TRBV3-2,ASSQDNNRNTIY
TRBJ1-4,TRBV28,ASSPPGREKLF
TRBJ2-1,TRBV12-5,ASGWGSEQF
TRBJ2-2,TRBV10-3,AISSQGGNTGELF
TRBJ1-6,TRBV27,ASSLSGFYSPLH